The next 32 T cell receptor beta chains were all read from a single sample in a study of graft-versus-host responses after intestinal transplantation. These receptors lack a known antigen. The table came from immunoSEQ multiplex PCR; TCRdb's copy has only in-frame clones and leaves some out. The repertoire holds about 92,000 clones, with 75% to 95% as singletons. The sequenced sample was unstimulated CD8+ T cells sorted from spleen or lymph node cells, obtained before intestinal transplant. The receptor set was obtained from a human donor who received an intestinal transplant.

The V and J genes are TRBV11-2 and TRBJ2-3; 11 nucleotides agree with TRBD2. Germline CDR1 is SGHAT and CDR2 is FQNNGV. This CDR3 region has 16 residues. Unmatched junction bases numbered 8, after V lost 4 bases and J lost 5 bases. The CDR3 spells CASSWVAGGPEDTQYF. CDR3 coding DNA: TGTGCCAGCAGCTGGGTAGCGGGAGGGCCCGAAGATACGCAGTATTTT.

The chain uses TRBV9 and TRBJ2-1; 12 bases line up with TRBD2. Germline-derived CDR1 and CDR2 are SGDLS and YYNGEE. This CDR3 is built from 15 residues. V shed 0 bases, J shed 7 bases, and the junction held 2 bases outside the gene matches. The chain's CDR3 is CASSVVGLAGNEQFF. CDR3 coding DNA: TGTGCCAGCAGCGTAGTCGGACTAGCGGGGAATGAGCAGTTCTTC.

The V gene is TRBV15, the J gene TRBJ2-2; a possible D gene is TRBD2 (6 bases). CDR3 size: 16 residues. The germline V gene encodes CDR1 LNHNV and CDR2 YYDKDF (reference sequence). The V and J ends lost 4 bases and 2 bases respectively, with 14 bases between them. The CDR3 protein is CATSTTGTYNTGELFF. The CDR3 DNA follows: TGTGCCACCAGCACAACCGGGACTTATAACACCGGGGAGCTGTTTTTT.

The chain carries TRBV15 and TRBJ1-5, with D unclear. The CDR3 runs 14 residues. In germline, CDR1 is LNHNV, CDR2 YYDKDF (reference sequence). V was trimmed by 0 bases and J by 8 bases, leaving 11 bases between them. The CDR3, as DNA: TGTGCCACCAGCAGAGATTTTGTTGTGGAGCCCCAGCATTTT. Residues: CATSRDFVVEPQHF.

This clone appeared once. The rearrangement joins TRBV28 to TRBJ2-7; D is unresolved. The V and J ends lost 4 bases and 0 bases respectively, with 10 bases between them. The CDR3 runs to 14 residues. From germline, CDR1 is MDHEN and CDR2 SYDVKM. The CDR3 here is CASSSSGYSYEQYF. For the CDR3, the DNA is TGTGCCAGCAGTTCGTCAGGTTACTCCTACGAGCAGTACTTC.

This clone has more than one count but fewer than ten. CDR3 residues: CASSYSDYEQYF. The CDR3, as DNA: TGTGCCAGCAGTTACTCGGACTACGAGCAGTACTTC. This chain connects TRBV6-6 to TRBJ2-7; D is uncertain. The V gene lost 0 bases and the J gene lost 3 bases, with 3 bases spanning the gap. CDR3 length: 12 amino acids. Looked up from germline, CDR1 is MNHNY and CDR2 is SVGAGI (reference sequence).

The rearrangement uses TRBV19 and TRBJ2-7; 7 bases are a match to TRBD1. V trimming: 1 base; J trimming: 0 bases; junction bases outside the gene matches: 0. Germline assignment: CDR1 LNHDA and CDR2 SQIVND (reference sequence). The CDR3 length is 14 residues. CDR3 DNA sequence: TGTGCCAGTAGTATAGGGACAGGCTCCTACGAGCAGTACTTC. Its translation: CASSIGTGSYEQYF.

The chain employs TRBV7-6 and TRBJ2-5; 11 bases agree with TRBD2. This CDR3 contains 21 residues. V shed 5 bases and J 5 bases; nucleotides not matched to a gene: 25. Germline lookup yields CDR1 SGHVS and CDR2 FNYEAQ. The CDR3 region is CASSHPLQPDLVAGGPETQYF. CDR3 DNA: TGTGCCAGCAGCCACCCACTCCAGCCGGACTTAGTAGCGGGAGGGCCGGAGACCCAGTACTTC. Combining the CDR3 with reference TRBV7-6 and TRBJ2-5 gives the whole variable domain GAGVSQSPRYKVTKRGQDVALRCDPISGHVSLYWYRQALGQGPEFLTYFNYEAQQDKSGLPNDRFSAERPEGSISTLTIQRTEQRDSAMYRCASSHPLQPDLVAGGPETQYFGPGTRLLVL.

The DNA for the CDR3 is TGTGCCAGCAGGGTGACAGGGGGCAATGAAAAACTGTTTTTT. Translated, it gives CASRVTGGNEKLFF. The V call is TRBV27, the J call TRBJ1-4; 10 nucleotides align to TRBD1. Germline V CDR1 and CDR2: MNHEY, SMNVEV (reference sequence). Trimming at V came to 6 bases and at J to 5 bases, leaving 3 bases not matched to a gene. This CDR3 is built from 14 residues.

V usage is TRBV4-1 and J usage is TRBJ1-1; no reliable D call. Trimming removed 0 bases at V and 8 bases at J, with 4 bases between. This CDR3 has 11 residues. CDR1 and CDR2 (germline): MGHRA, YSYEKL. The CDR3 region is CASSQDQEAFF. CDR3 in DNA: TGCGCCAGCAGCCAAGACCAAGAAGCTTTCTTT.

The chain combines TRBV7-3 with TRBJ2-6; TRBD1 matches 7 bases. V shed 4 bases, J shed 0 bases, and the junction held 6 bases outside the gene matches. The CDR3 spans 17 residues. Germline V gene data show CDR1 as SGHTA and CDR2 as FQGTGA. DNA for the CDR3: TGTGCCAGCAGCTCCCGACAGGGCTTCTCTGGGGCCAACGTCCTGACTTTC. Encoded protein: CASSSRQGFSGANVLTF.

This rearrangement joins TRBV6-5 to TRBJ2-1, with 13 positions matching TRBD2. Germline V gene sequence: CDR1 MNHEY, CDR2 SVGAGI. CDR3 length: 16 amino acids. V lost 2 bases and J lost 9; bases outside the gene matches: 7. CDR3 region: CASSYDLLAGGGEQFF. CDR3 coding DNA: TGTGCCAGCAGTTACGACTTACTAGCGGGAGGGGGTGAGCAGTTCTTC.

V and J are TRBV5-6 and TRBJ1-6; D possibly corresponds to TRBD1 (6 bases). The germline V and J ends were trimmed by 3 bases and 9 bases, with 19 bases remaining between them. The CDR3 is 16 residues long. The V gene's germline CDR1 is SGHDT and CDR2 YYEEEE. The CDR3 reads CASSSTRDSGVSPLHF. As DNA, the CDR3 is TGTGCCAGCAGCTCCACCCGGGATTCAGGGGTTTCACCCCTCCACTTT.

The genes are TRBV2 and TRBJ2-5, with a tentative D call TRBD2 (6 bases). The CDR3 is 13 amino acids. With 8 bases removed from V and 2 bases from J, the gap between germline ends came to 12 bases. CDR1 and CDR2 from the germline V gene are SNHLY and FYNNEI. DNA of the CDR3: TGTGCCAGCTTCCCGACTAGGCAAGAGACCCAGTACTTC. Protein product: CASFPTRQETQYF. The variable domain in full, completed from reference TRBV2 and TRBJ2-5, reads EPEVTQTPSHQVTQMGQEVILRCVPISNHLYFYWYRQILGQKVEFLVSFYNNEISEKSEIFDDQFSVERPDGSNFTLKIRSTKLEDSAMYFCASFPTRQETQYFGPGTRLLVL.

This sequence joins TRBV6-5 and TRBJ2-2; TRBD2 aligns across 8 bases. The CDR3 covers 16 residues. V dropped 2 bases and J dropped 4; count of bases not matched to a gene: 6. Germline CDR1 reads MNHEY; CDR2 reads SVGAGI. Here the CDR3 DNA reads TGTGCCAGCAGTTACGTCGGGGGGGTGGCCACCGGGGAGCTGTTTTTT. The encoded protein is CASSYVGGVATGELFF.

The chain couples TRBV6-1 to TRBJ2-7; no firm D call. The CDR3 has 16 amino acids. Germline loops: CDR1 MNHNS, CDR2 SASEGT. The germline V and J ends were trimmed by 1 base and 0 bases, with 13 bases remaining between them. CDR3 sequence reads: CASSEDLVAASYEQYF. The CDR3 bases are TGTGCCAGCAGTGAAGATCTTGTGGCGGCCTCCTACGAGCAGTACTTC.

A word on this clone: The same CDR3 is also encoded by other DNA sequences in this sample. The gene calls are TRBV27 and TRBJ2-7; 8 bases match TRBD1. Germline-derived CDR1 and CDR2 are MNHEY and SMNVEV (reference sequence). The junction had 2 bases not matched to a gene; V was cut back by 3 bases and J by 1 base. CDR3 length: 14 residues. The DNA for the CDR3 is TGTGCCAGCAGTTTGGGGACAGGTTCCTACGAGCAGTACTTC. Translated: CASSLGTGSYEQYF.

The CDR3 loop reads CASSQGAGNQPQHF. In DNA, the CDR3 is TGCGCCAGCAGCCAAGGGGCAGGGAATCAGCCCCAGCATTTT. J is TRBJ1-5 and V is TRBV4-1; D is perhaps TRBD1 (5 bases). With 1 base removed from V and 4 bases from J, the gap between germline ends came to 8 bases. Germline-derived CDR1 and CDR2 are MGHRA and YSYEKL. The CDR3 is 14 amino acids.

The chain combines TRBV11-3 with TRBJ2-7, with D tentatively TRBD2 (6 bases). With 5 bases removed from V and 0 bases from J, the gap between germline ends came to 26 bases. Germline lookup yields CDR1 SGHNT and CDR2 YENEEA. The length of the CDR3 is 19 residues. The CDR3 coding sequence is TGTGCCAGCAGCCCAGTGGGATGGGTAGCGGATAGGAGCTCCTACGAGCAGTACTTC. Protein product: CASSPVGWVADRSSYEQYF.

The chain employs TRBV2 and TRBJ2-1, with TRBD2 matching 7 bases. With V trimmed by 4 bases and J by 5 bases, 8 bases remained unmatched. This CDR3 is built from 15 residues. Germline CDR1 SNHLY, CDR2 FYNNEI. The CDR3 coding sequence is TGTGCCAGCAGTGGACCCAGCGGGGTCAACAATGAGCAGTTCTTC. It encodes CASSGPSGVNNEQFF.

The chain has TRBV6-1 and TRBJ2-1; TRBD2 agrees at 8 bases. Germline-derived CDR1 and CDR2 are MNHNS and SASEGT. The CDR3 runs 15 residues. Trimming took 1 base from V and 6 from J; bases not matched to a gene: 5. The CDR3 sequence: CASSEVGLASNEQFF. The CDR3 DNA reads TGTGCCAGCAGTGAAGTTGGACTAGCATCCAATGAGCAGTTCTTC.

The CDR3 loop reads CSVSGQIYEQYF. In nucleotides, the CDR3 is TGCAGCGTTTCTGGACAGATCTACGAGCAGTACTTC. The genes are TRBV29-1 and TRBJ2-7; possibly TRBD1 for D (6 bases). Germline V gene data show CDR1 as SQVTM and CDR2 as ANQGSEA. The CDR3 sequence is 12 residues long. V lost 5 bases and J lost 3, with 11 bases in between.

This chain uses TRBV4-1 with TRBJ2-7; 14 bases align to TRBD2. The CDR3 has 17 amino acids. The V gene's germline CDR1 is MGHRA and CDR2 YSYEKL. Trimming removed 2 bases from V and 3 bases from J; junction bases left unmatched: 6. The CDR3 loop is CASSQLTGTSGSYEQYF. DNA of the CDR3: TGCGCCAGCAGCCAACTTACCGGGACTAGCGGGAGCTACGAGCAGTACTTC.

The chain has TRBV13 and TRBJ2-1; TRBD2 might be the D (6 bases). The V end was cut by 1 base, the J end by 3 bases, with 13 bases between. The germline gives CDR1 PRHDT, CDR2 FYEKMQ (reference sequence). The CDR3 loop spans 16 amino acids. CDR3 loop: CASSLAQLAVYNEQFF. The DNA for the CDR3 is TGTGCCAGCAGCTTAGCCCAACTAGCCGTCTACAATGAGCAGTTCTTC. Full variable domain (rest looked up from reference TRBV13 and TRBJ2-1): AAGVIQSPRHLIKEKRETATLKCYPIPRHDTVYWYQQGPGQDPQFLISFYEKMQSDKGSIPDRFSAQQFSDYHSELNMSSLELGDSALYFCASSLAQLAVYNEQFFGPGTRLTVL.

The CDR3 here is CASSDRGNYGYTF. The CDR3 coding sequence is TGTGCCAGCAGTGATAGGGGTAACTATGGCTACACCTTC. V is TRBV25-1 and J is TRBJ1-2; weak D call: TRBD1 (5 bases). The V end was cut by 3 bases, the J end by 1 base, with 6 bases between. The CDR3 is 13 amino acids. Germline V gene data show CDR1 as MGHDK and CDR2 as SYGVNS.

This clone was seen just once. V is TRBV15 and J is TRBJ2-7, with 8 bases lining up with TRBD1. The ends lost 0 bases at V and 1 base at J; junction bases unmatched: 5. The germline CDR1 and CDR2 sequences are LNHNV and YYDKDF (reference sequence). The CDR3 has 16 residues. CDR3 coding DNA: TGTGCCACCAGCAGAGATCGGGGGACAGGATCCTACGAGCAGTACTTC. Translating it yields CATSRDRGTGSYEQYF.

The genes are TRBV6-5 and TRBJ2-1; D possibly corresponds to TRBD1 (5 bases). The CDR3 loop spans 14 amino acids. Trimming stripped 7 bases from V and 4 bases from J, with 14 bases between. The germline V gene has CDR1 MNHEY and CDR2 SVGAGI. CDR3 amino acids: CASKYRSHYNEQFF. DNA for the CDR3: TGTGCCAGCAAATACAGGAGCCATTACAATGAGCAGTTCTTC.

The chain joins TRBV14 to TRBJ2-7; 7 positions agree with TRBD1. Germline CDR1 is SGHDN and CDR2 is FVKESK. V gave up 4 bases and J gave up 4 bases; unmatched junction bases: 10. The CDR3 extends over 15 amino acids. CDR3 loop: CASSRTWTGKYEQYF. In nucleotides, the CDR3 is TGTGCCAGCAGCCGTACCTGGACAGGAAAATACGAGCAGTACTTC.

Only a few counts were recorded for this clone. V is TRBV6-1 and J is TRBJ1-2; 9 positions agree with TRBD1. CDR3 size: 13 residues. J gave up 6 bases and V 11 bases, and 10 bases lay outside the gene matches. Germline-derived CDR1 and CDR2 are MNHNS and SASEGT. The CDR3 DNA is TGTGCCGGGATGGGTGGGACAGGGAATGGCTACACCTTC. Its translation: CAGMGGTGNGYTF.

The V gene is TRBV7-9, the J gene TRBJ2-3; the match to TRBD1 covers 7 bases. The CDR3 consists of 14 residues. Germline CDR1 and CDR2: SEHNR and FQNEAQ (reference sequence). Trimming took 5 bases from V and 5 from J; bases not matched to a gene: 7. The CDR3 loop reads CASSPLTGLDTQYF. The CDR3 DNA reads as TGTGCCAGCAGCCCCTTGACAGGGTTAGATACGCAGTATTTT.

This chain joins TRBV27 and TRBJ2-7; 7 bases are shared with TRBD2. This CDR3 has 13 residues. Germline CDR1 and CDR2: MNHEY and SMNVEV (reference sequence). Unmatched junction bases numbered 3, after V lost 5 bases and J lost 2 bases. CDR3 sequence reads: CASSLSGAYEQYF. The CDR3 nucleotides read TGTGCCAGCAGTCTGAGCGGGGCCTACGAGCAGTACTTC.

The V and J genes are TRBV6-5 and TRBJ1-4, with no clear D. V was shortened by 8 bases and J by 4 bases, with 5 bases between the two germline ends. This CDR3 contains 11 residues. Per the germline V gene, CDR1 is MNHEY and CDR2 is SVGAGI. For the CDR3, the DNA is TGTGCCAGCGGTAGTAATGAAAAACTGTTTTTT. It translates to CASGSNEKLFF.